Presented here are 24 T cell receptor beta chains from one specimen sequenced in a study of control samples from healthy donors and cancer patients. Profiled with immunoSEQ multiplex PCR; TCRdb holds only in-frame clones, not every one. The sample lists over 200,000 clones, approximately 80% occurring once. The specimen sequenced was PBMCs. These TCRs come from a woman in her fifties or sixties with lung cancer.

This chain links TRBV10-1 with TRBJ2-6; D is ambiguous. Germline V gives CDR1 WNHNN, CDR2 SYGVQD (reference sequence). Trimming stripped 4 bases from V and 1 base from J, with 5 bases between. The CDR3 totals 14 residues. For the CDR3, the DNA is TGCGCCAGCAGTGGAGGTTCTGGGGCCAACGTCCTGACTTTC. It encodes CASSGGSGANVLTF.

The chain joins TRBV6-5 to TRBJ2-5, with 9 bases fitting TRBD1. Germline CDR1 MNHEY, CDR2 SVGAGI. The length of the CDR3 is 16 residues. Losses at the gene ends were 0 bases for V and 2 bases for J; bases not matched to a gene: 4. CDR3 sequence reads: CASSYSPTGGQETQYF. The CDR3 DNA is TGTGCCAGCAGTTACTCTCCGACAGGGGGTCAAGAGACCCAGTACTTC.

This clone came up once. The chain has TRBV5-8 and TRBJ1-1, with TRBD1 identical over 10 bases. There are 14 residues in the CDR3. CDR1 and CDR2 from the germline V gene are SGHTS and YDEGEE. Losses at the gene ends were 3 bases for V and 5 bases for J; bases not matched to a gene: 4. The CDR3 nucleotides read TGTGCCAGCAGCTCGACAGGGGGCAGAACTGAAGCTTTCTTT. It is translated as CASSSTGGRTEAFF. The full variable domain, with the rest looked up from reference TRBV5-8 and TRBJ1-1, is EAGVTQSPTHLIKTRGQQATLRCSPISGHTSVYWYQQALGLGLQFLLWYDEGEERNRGNFPPRFSGRQFPNYSSELNVNALELEDSALYLCASSSTGGRTEAFFGQGTRLTVV.

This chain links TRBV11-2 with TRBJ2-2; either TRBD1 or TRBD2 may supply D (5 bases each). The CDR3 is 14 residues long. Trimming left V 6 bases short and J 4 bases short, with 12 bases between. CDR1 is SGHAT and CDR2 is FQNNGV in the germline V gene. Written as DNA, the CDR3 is TGTGCCAGCAGGGAAAGTGGGGGCACCGGGGAGCTGTTTTTT. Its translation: CASRESGGTGELFF. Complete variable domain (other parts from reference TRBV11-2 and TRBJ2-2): EAGVAQSPRYKIIEKRQSVAFWCNPISGHATLYWYQQILGQGPKLLIQFQNNGVVDDSQLPKDRFSAERLKGVDSTLKIQPAKLEDSAVYLCASRESGGTGELFFGEGSRLTVL.

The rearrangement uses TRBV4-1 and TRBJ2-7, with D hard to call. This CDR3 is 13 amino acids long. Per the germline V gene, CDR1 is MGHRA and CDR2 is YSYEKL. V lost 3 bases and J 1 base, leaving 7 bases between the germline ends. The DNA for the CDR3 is TGCGCCAGCAGCCAGAGAGTATCCTACGAGCAGTACTTC. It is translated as CASSQRVSYEQYF.

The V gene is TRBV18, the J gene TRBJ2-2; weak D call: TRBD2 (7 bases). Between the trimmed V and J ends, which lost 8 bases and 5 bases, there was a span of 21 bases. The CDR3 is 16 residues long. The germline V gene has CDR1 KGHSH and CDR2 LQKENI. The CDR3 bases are TGTGCCAGCCTCCGGGGGCTAGCGGAACCGACCGGGGAGCTGTTTTTT. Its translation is CASLRGLAEPTGELFF.

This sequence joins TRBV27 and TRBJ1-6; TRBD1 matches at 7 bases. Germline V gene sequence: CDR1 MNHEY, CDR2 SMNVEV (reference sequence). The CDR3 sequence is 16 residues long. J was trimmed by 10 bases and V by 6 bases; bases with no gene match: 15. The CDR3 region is CASSPGGGAGRSPLHF. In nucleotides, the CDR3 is TGTGCCAGCAGCCCGGGAGGGGGCGCCGGCCGGTCACCCCTCCACTTT.

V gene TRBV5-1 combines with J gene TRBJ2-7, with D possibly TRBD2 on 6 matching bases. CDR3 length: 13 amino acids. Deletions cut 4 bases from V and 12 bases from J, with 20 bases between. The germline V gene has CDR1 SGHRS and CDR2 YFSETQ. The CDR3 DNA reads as TGCGCCAGCAGCCCCGAGGGTAGCGGACGGCCGTACTTC. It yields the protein CASSPEGSGRPYF.

For the CDR3, the DNA is TGTGCCAGTAGTCTAGGACAGGGGCGGAATGAAGCTTTCTTT. Translated: CASSLGQGRNEAFF. This chain joins TRBV19 and TRBJ1-1; 9 positions agree with TRBD1. The CDR3 has 14 amino acids. CDR1 LNHDA and CDR2 SQIVND come from the germline V gene (reference sequence). V shed 5 bases and J 7 bases; nucleotides not matched to a gene: 8.

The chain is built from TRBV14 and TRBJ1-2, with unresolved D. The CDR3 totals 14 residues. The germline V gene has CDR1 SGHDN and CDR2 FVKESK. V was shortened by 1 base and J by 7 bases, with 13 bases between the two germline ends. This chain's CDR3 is CASSQVSNPRGYTF. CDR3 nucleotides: TGTGCCAGCAGCCAAGTCTCTAATCCCCGTGGCTACACCTTC.

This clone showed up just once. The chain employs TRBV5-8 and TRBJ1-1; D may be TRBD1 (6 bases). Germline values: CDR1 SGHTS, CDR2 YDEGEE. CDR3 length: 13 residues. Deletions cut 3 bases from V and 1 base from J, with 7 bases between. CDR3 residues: CASSSTGNTEAFF. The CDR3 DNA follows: TGTGCCAGCAGCTCGACAGGGAACACTGAAGCTTTCTTT.

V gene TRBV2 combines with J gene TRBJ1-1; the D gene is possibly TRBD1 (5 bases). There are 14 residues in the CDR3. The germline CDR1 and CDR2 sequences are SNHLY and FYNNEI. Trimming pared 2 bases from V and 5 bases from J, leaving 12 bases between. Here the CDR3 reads CASSEQGPFTEAFF. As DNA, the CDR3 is TGTGCCAGCAGTGAACAGGGTCCCTTTACTGAAGCTTTCTTT. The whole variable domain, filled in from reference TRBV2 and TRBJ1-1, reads EPEVTQTPSHQVTQMGQEVILRCVPISNHLYFYWYRQILGQKVEFLVSFYNNEISEKSEIFDDQFSVERPDGSNFTLKIRSTKLEDSAMYFCASSEQGPFTEAFFGQGTRLTVV.

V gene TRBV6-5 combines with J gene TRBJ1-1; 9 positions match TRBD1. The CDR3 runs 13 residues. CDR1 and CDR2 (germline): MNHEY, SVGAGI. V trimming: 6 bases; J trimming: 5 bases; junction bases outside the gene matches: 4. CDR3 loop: CASRGQGRTEAFF. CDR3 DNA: TGTGCCAGCAGGGGACAGGGAAGGACTGAAGCTTTCTTT.

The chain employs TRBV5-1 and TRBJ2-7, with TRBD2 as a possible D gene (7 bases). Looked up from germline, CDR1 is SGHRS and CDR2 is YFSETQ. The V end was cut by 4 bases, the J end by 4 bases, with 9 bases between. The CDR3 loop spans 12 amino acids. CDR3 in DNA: TGCGCCAGCAGCGGGGGGGCGTACGAGCAGTACTTC. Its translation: CASSGGAYEQYF.

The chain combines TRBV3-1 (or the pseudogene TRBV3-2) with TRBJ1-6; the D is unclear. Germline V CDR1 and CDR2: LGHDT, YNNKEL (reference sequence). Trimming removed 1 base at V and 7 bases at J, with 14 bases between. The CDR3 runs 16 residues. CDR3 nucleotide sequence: TGTGCCAGCAGCCAAGTTAGGTACAATGGGAATTCACCCCTCCACTTT. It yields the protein CASSQVRYNGNSPLHF.

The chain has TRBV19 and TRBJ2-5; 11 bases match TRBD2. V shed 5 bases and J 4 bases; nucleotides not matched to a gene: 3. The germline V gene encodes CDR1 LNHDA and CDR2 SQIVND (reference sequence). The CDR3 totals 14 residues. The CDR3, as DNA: TGTGCCAGTAGTGGGACTAGCGGAGGAGAGACCCAGTACTTC. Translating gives CASSGTSGGETQYF.

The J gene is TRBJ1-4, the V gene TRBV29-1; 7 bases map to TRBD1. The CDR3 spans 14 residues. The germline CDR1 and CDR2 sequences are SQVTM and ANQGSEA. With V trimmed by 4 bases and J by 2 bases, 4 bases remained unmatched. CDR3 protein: CSVGRGGTNEKLFF. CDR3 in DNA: TGCAGCGTTGGGAGAGGGGGCACTAATGAAAAACTGTTTTTT. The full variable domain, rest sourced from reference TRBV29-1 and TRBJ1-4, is SAVISQKPSRDICQRGTSLTIQCQVDSQVTMMFWYRQQPGQSLTLIATANQGSEATYESGFVIDKFPISRPNLTFSTLTVSNMSPEDSSIYLCSVGRGGTNEKLFFGSGTQLSVL.

CDR3 coding DNA: TGCGCCAGCAGCCTACACGGGACAGGGGGAGATGAGCAGTTCTTC. Its protein is CASSLHGTGGDEQFF. V and J are TRBV5-1 and TRBJ2-1, with 11 bases lining up with TRBD1. The length of the CDR3 is 15 residues. J was trimmed by 8 bases and V by 4 bases; bases with no gene match: 8. Germline V lookup: CDR1 SGHRS, CDR2 YFSETQ.

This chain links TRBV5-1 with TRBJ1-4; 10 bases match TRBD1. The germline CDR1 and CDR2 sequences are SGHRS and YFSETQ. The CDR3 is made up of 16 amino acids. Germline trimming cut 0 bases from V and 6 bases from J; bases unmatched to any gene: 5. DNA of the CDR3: TGCGCCAGCAGCTTGGCGCCGGGACAGGGGTATGAAAAACTGTTTTTT. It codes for CASSLAPGQGYEKLFF.

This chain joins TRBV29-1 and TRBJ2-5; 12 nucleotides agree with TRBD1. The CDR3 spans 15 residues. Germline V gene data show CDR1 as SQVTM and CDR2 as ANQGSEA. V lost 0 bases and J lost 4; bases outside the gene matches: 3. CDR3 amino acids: CSVEESGQGAETQYF. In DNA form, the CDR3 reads TGCAGCGTTGAAGAGTCGGGACAGGGGGCAGAGACCCAGTACTTC. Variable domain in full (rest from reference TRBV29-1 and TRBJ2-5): SAVISQKPSRDICQRGTSLTIQCQVDSQVTMMFWYRQQPGQSLTLIATANQGSEATYESGFVIDKFPISRPNLTFSTLTVSNMSPEDSSIYLCSVEESGQGAETQYFGPGTRLLVL.

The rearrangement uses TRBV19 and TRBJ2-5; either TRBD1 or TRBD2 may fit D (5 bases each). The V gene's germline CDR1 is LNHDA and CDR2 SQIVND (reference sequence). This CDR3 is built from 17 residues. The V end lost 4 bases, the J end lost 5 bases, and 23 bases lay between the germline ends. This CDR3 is CASSTESGMGLGETQYF. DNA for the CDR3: TGTGCCAGTAGTACCGAGTCGGGAATGGGGCTCGGGGAGACCCAGTACTTC.

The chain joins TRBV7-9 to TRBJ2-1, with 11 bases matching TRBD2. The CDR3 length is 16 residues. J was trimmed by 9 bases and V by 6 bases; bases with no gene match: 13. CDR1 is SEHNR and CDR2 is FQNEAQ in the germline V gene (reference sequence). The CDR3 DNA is TGTGCCAGCAGGACCACCGGGACTAGCGGTTCCGGTGAGCAGTTCTTC. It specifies CASRTTGTSGSGEQFF. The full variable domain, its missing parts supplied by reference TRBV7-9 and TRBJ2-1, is DTGVSQNPRHKITKRGQNVTFRCDPISEHNRLYWYRQTLGQGPEFLTYFQNEAQLEKSRLLSDRFSAERPKGSFSTLEIQRTEQGDSAMYLCASRTTGTSGSGEQFFGPGTRLTVL.

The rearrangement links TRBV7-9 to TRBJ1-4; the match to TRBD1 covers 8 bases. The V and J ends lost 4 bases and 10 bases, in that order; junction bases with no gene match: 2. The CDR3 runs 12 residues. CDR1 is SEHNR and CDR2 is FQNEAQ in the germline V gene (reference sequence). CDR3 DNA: TGTGCCAGCAGCTCTGGACAGGGAAAACTGTTTTTT. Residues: CASSSGQGKLFF.

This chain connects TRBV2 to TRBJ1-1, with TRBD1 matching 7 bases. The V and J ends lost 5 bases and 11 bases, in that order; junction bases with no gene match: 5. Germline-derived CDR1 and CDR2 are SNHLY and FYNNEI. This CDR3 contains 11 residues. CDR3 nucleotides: TGTGCCAGCAGTCCAGGGGGTGCGGCTTTCTTT. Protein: CASSPGGAAFF.